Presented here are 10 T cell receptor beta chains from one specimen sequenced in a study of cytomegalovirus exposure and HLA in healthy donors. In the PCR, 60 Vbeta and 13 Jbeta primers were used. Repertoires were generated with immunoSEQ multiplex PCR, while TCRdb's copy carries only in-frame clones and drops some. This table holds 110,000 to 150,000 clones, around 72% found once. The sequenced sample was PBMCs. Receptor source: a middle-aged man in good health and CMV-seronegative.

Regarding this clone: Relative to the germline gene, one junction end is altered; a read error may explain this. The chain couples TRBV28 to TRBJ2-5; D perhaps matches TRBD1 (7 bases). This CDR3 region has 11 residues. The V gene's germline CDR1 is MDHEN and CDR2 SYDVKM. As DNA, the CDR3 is TGTGCCAGCAGTTCTCGACAGGGAGGTCACTTC. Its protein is CASSSRQGGHF.

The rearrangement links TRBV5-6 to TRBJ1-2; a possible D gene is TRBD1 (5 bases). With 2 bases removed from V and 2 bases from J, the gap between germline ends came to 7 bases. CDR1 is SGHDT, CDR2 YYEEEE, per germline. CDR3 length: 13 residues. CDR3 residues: CASSFTGNYGYTF. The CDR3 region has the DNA TGTGCCAGCAGCTTTACAGGCAACTATGGCTACACCTTC.

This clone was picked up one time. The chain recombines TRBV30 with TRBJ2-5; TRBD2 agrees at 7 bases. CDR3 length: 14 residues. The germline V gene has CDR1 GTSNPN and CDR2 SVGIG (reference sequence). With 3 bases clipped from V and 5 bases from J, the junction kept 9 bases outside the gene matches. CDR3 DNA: TGTGCCTGGAGCGGAATGGGACTATCCGAGACCCAGTACTTC. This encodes CAWSGMGLSETQYF.

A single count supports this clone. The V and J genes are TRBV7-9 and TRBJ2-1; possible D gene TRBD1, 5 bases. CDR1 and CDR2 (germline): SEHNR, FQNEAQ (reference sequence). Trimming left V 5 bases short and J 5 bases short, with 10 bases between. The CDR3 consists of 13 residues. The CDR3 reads CASSPTVNNEQFF. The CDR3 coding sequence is TGTGCCAGCAGCCCGACAGTTAACAATGAGCAGTTCTTC.

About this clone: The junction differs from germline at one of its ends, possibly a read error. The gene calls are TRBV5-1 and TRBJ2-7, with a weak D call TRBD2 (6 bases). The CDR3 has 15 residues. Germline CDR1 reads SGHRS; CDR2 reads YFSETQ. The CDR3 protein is CASSSTSPSSYEQYF. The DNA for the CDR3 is TGCGCCAGCAGCTCTACTAGCCCGAGCTCCTATGAGCAGTACTTC.

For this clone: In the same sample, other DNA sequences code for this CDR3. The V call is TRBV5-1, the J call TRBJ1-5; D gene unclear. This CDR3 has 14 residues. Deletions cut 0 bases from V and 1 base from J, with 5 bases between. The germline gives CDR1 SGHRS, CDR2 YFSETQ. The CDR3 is CASSLDGSNQPQHF. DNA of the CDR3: TGCGCCAGCAGCTTGGACGGGAGCAATCAGCCCCAGCATTTT.

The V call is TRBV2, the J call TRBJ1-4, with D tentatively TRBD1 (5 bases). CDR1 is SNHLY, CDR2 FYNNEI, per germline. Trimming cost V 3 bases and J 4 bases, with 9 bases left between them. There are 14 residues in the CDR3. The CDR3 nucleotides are TGTGCCAGCAGTGATCGGGGGAATAATGAAAAACTGTTTTTT. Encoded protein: CASSDRGNNEKLFF.

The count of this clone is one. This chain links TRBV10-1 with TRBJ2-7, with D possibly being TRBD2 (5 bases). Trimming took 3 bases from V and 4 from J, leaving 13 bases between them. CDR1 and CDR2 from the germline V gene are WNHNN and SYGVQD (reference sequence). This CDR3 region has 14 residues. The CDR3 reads CASSDGGSGYEQYF. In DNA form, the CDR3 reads TGCGCCAGCAGTGATGGTGGATCGGGGTACGAGCAGTACTTC.

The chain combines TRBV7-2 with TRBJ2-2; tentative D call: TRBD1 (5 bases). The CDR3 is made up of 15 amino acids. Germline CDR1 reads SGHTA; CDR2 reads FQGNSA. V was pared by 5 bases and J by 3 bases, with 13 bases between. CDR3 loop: CASSLYGRDTGELFF. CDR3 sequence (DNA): TGTGCCAGCAGCCTCTACGGCAGGGACACCGGGGAGCTGTTTTTT.

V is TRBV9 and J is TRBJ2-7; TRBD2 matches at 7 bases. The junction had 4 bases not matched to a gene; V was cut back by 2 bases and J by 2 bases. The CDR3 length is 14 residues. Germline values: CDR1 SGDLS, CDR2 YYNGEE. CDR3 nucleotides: TGTGCCAGCAGCGTTAGCGGGTCCGCCTACGAGCAGTACTTC. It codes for CASSVSGSAYEQYF.